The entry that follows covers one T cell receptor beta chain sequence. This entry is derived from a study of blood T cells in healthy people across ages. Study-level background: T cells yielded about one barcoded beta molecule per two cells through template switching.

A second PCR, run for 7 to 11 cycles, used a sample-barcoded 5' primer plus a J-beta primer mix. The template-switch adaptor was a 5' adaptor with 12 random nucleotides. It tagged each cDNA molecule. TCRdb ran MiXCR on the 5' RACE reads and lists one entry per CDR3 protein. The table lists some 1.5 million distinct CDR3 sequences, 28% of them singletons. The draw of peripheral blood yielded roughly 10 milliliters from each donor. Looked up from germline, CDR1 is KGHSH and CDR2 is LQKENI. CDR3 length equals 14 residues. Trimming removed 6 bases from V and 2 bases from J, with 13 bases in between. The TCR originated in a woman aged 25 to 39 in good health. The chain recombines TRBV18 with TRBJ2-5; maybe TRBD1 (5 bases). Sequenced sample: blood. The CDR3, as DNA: TGTGCCAGCTCCCCCGGCAGGGATCAAGAGACCCAGTACTTC. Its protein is CASSPGRDQETQYF.